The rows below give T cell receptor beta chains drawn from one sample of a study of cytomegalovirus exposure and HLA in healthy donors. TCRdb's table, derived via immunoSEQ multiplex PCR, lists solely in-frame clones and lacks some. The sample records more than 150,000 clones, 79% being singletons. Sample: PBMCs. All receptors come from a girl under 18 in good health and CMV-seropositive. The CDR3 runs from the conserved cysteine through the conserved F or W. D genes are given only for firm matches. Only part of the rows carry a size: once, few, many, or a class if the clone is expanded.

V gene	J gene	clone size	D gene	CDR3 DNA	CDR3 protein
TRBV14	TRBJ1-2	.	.	TGTGCCAGCAGTCCTACTAGATCCCCGGGTAACTATGGCTACACCTTC	CASSPTRSPGNYGYTF
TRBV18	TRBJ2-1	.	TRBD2	TGTGCCAGCTCACCAAGAATGGCGGGGGGGCGTAATGAGCAGTTCTTC	CASSPRMAGGRNEQFF
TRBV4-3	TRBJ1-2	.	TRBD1	TGCGCCAGCAGCCAAGACCCCCCCAGGACAGGGGGAAGGGAAGGCTACACCTTC	CASSQDPPRTGGREGYTF
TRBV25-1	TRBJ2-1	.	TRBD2	TGTGCCAGCAGTGAATCGGGGGGGATAAACAATGAGCAGTTCTTC	CASSESGGINNEQFF
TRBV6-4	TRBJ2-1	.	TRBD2	TGTGCCAGCAGTGAATCGGGGGGGTACAATGAGCAGTTCTTC	CASSESGGYNEQFF
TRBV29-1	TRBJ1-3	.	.	TGCAGCGTGACTGAAAGTCAGGGAAACACCATATATTTT	CSVTESQGNTIYF
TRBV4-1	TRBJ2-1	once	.	TGCGCCAGCAGCCCTACGGGGGGCCTCAAAGGTGGCGATGAGCAGTTCTTC	CASSPTGGLKGGDEQFF
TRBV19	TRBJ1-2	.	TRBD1	TGTGCCAGTAGTCCGGGACAGGGGGGCTATGGCTACACCTTC	CASSPGQGGYGYTF
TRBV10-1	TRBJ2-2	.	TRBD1	TGCGCCAGCAGCTCTCCCGGGACAGGGGGCCAGACCGGGGAGCTGTTTTTT	CASSSPGTGGQTGELFF
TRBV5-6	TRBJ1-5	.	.	TGTGCCAGCAGCTTGGACGGACAACTCAATCAGCCCCAGCATTTT	CASSLDGQLNQPQHF
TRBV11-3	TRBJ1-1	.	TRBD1	TGTGCCAGCAGCTTAGAGACAGGGGCTGAAGCTTTCTTT	CASSLETGAEAFF
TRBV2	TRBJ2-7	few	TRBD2	TGTGCCAGCAGTGAAATTAGCGGGGGATATCCGAGCTCCTACGAGCAGTACTTC	CASSEISGGYPSSYEQYF
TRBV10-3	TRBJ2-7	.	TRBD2	TGTGCCATCAGTGTCCCGCGGGGGACGTCCTACGAGCAGTACTTC	CAISVPRGTSYEQYF
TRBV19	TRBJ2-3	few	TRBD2	TGTGCCAGTAGTATCACTCTAGCGGGGGAAGATACGCAGTATTTT	CASSITLAGEDTQYF
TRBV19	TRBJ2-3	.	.	TGTGCCAGTAGTATTATAAGAGGGCTAGGAGAGGATACGCAGTATTTT	CASSIIRGLGEDTQYF
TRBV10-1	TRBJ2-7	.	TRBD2	TGCGCCAGCAGTGAGTCGACTAGCGGGAACTTCTACGAGCAGTACTTC	CASSESTSGNFYEQYF
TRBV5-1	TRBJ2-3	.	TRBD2	TGCGCCAGCAGCTTCGGACTAGCGGGGGCCTACACAGATACGCAGTATTTT	CASSFGLAGAYTDTQYF
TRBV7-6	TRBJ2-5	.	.	TGTGCCAGCAGCCTCTCTACAGGGCCGGTGGAGACCCAGTACTTC	CASSLSTGPVETQYF
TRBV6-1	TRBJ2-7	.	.	TGTGCCAGCAGTGAAGCGGGCGGGGCGGAATACGAGCAGTACTTC	CASSEAGGAEYEQYF
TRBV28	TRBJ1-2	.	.	TGTGCCAGCAGTTTTTCAGGGAAATATGGCTACACCTTC	CASSFSGKYGYTF
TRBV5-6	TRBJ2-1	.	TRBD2	TGTGCCAGCAGCTGGGGGCTAGCGGGGGCCAACAATGAGCAGTTCTTC	CASSWGLAGANNEQFF
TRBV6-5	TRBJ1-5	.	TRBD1	TGTGCCAGCAGACCGGGACAGGGGAACTATCAGCCCCAGCATTTT	CASRPGQGNYQPQHF
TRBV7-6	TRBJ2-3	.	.	TGTGCCAGCAGCTTAGCGCGGGATACGCAGTATTTT	CASSLARDTQYF
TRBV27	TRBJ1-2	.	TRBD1	TGTGCCAGCAGTCCCCAGACAGGGGGCGCAGGGGGCTACACCTTC	CASSPQTGGAGGYTF
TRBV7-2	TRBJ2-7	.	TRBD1	TGTGCCAGCAGCGCGGGACAGGCGCTGGTATACGAGCAGTACTTC	CASSAGQALVYEQYF
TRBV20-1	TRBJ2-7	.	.	TGCAGTGCTATGGCAGGCGAGCAGTACTTC	CSAMAGEQYF
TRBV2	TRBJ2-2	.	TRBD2	TGTGCCAGCAGTGAGCATAGCGGGTCAACCGGGGAGCTGTTTTTT	CASSEHSGSTGELFF
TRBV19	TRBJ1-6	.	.	TGTGCCAGTAGTGGACGACAGACGAGCTCCTATAATTCACCCCTCCACTTT	CASSGRQTSSYNSPLHF
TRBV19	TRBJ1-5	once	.	TGTGCCAGTAGTATCGGACTTAGCAATCAGCCCCAGCATTTT	CASSIGLSNQPQHF
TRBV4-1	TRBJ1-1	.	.	TGCGCCAGCAGCCACTTCGGAGACAGGGAAGCTTTCTTT	CASSHFGDREAFF
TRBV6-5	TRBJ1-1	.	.	TGTGCCAGCAGCCCTGCCGGGACTGAAGCTTTCTTT	CASSPAGTEAFF
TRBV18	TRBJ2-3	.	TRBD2	TGTGCCAGCTCACCGGTCCTAGCGGGGGGTAGTAGGCGCCCAGATACGCAGTATTTT	CASSPVLAGGSRRPDTQYF
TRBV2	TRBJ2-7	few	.	TGTGCCAGCAGACTAGGCAGCCTCTCCTACGAGCAGTACTTC	CASRLGSLSYEQYF
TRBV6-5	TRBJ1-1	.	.	TGTGCCAGCAGTCCCCGACAGTACGCTGAAGCTTTCTTT	CASSPRQYAEAFF
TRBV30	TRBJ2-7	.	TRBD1	TGTGCCTGGAGTGTACAAGACAGGGGGCTGTACGAGCAGTACTTC	CAWSVQDRGLYEQYF
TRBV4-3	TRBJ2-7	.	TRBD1	TGCGCCAGCAGCCCCGCAAGGGGGCCCCGGGACTACGAGCAGTACTTC	CASSPARGPRDYEQYF
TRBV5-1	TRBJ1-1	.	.	TGCGCCAGCAGCCCTACAGGGAAAGATGAAGCTTTCTTT	CASSPTGKDEAFF
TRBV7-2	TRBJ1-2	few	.	TGTGCCAGCAGCTTAGGGACAGCAACTGGCTATGGCTACACCTTC	CASSLGTATGYGYTF
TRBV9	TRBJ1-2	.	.	TGTGCCAGCAGCCCGGACACCTATGGCTACACCTTC	CASSPDTYGYTF
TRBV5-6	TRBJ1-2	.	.	TGTGCCAGCAGCTTCAGACCGACTAACTATGACTACACCTTC	CASSFRPTNYDYTF
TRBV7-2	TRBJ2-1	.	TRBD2	TGTGCCAGCAGCTCCCGACTAGCGGGTTTCTACAATGAGCAGTTCTTC	CASSSRLAGFYNEQFF